The next 3 T cell receptor beta chains were all read from a single sample in a study of regulatory T cells in long-lasting Graves disease. Assembly of TCR beta libraries relied on iRepertoire HTBI primers together with Arm-PCR of CDR3 regions. TCRdb called the multiplex PCR reads again in MiXCR, with one record for every CDR3 protein. The table includes a few hundred thousand distinct CDR3 sequences, over 12% detected once. Time point defined: newly diagnosed GD, antithyroid drugs for less than 3 months. RNA isolated from PBMCs was used to make the TCR library. This sample also appeared in a second study, on T cells in Graves' hyperthyroidism and ophthalmopathy.

This sample comprised peripheral blood mononuclear cells (PBMCs), obtained at new diagnosis, from a patient treated with antithyroid drugs. These receptor sequences come from a woman between 35 and 50 years old with Graves disease.

This clonotype was seen repeatedly, ten times or more. The V and J genes are TRBV28 and TRBJ2-5, with D perhaps TRBD1 (6 bases). This CDR3 spans 16 amino acids. Germline CDR1 and CDR2: MDHEN and SYDVKM. With 7 bases removed from V and 3 bases from J, the gap between germline ends came to 21 bases. DNA for the CDR3: TGTGCCAGCACAGAAACCGGGACAAATGGGGAAGAGACCCAGTACTTC. The encoded protein is CASTETGTNGEETQYF.

Notes on this clonotype: The junction differs from germline at one of its ends, possibly a read error. J is TRBJ2-5 and V is TRBV20-1; TRBD2 agrees at 7 bases. CDR1 and CDR2 from the germline V gene are DFQATT and SNEGSKA (reference sequence). The CDR3 covers 19 residues. DNA for the CDR3: TGCGGTGCTAGAGATCGACGGGGGAGGGGTAGGGGAGTCGGTGAGACCCAGTACTTC. It translates to CGARDRRGRGRGVGETQYF.

Many counts were recorded for this clonotype. The chain employs TRBV28 and TRBJ1-4; TRBD1 matches at 7 bases. Germline CDR1 MDHEN, CDR2 SYDVKM. Trimming at V came to 6 bases and at J to 8 bases, leaving 12 bases not matched to a gene. The CDR3 spans 15 residues. The CDR3, as DNA: TGTGCCAGCAGGCACCCGACAGGGTACGGGGAAAAACTGTTTTTT. As protein: CASRHPTGYGEKLFF.